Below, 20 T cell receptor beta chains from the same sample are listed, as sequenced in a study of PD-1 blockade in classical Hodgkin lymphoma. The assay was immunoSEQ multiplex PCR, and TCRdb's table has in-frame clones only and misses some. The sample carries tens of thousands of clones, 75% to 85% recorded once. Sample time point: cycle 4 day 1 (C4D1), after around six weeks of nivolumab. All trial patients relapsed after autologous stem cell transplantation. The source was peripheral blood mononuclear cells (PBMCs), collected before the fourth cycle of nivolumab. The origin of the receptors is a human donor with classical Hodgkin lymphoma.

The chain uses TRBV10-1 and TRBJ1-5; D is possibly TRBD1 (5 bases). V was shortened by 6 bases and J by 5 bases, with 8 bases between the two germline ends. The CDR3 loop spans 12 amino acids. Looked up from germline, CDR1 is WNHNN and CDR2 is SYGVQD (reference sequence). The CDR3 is CASSDRDQPQHF. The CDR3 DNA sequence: TGCGCCAGCAGCGACAGAGATCAGCCCCAGCATTTT.

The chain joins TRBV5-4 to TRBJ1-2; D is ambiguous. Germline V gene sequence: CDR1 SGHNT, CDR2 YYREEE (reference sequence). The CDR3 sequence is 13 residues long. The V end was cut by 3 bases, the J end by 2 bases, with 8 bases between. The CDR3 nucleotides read TGTGCCAGCAGCTATAGAAAGAACTATGGCTACACCTTC. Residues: CASSYRKNYGYTF.

The CDR3 reads CAITRGPGNTIYF. The CDR3 DNA sequence: TGTGCCATCACCCGAGGGCCGGGGAACACCATATATTTT. J is TRBJ1-3 and V is TRBV10-3, with D unresolved. Germline V gene lookup returns CDR1 ENHRY and CDR2 SYGVKD. The CDR3 has 13 residues. Trimming cost V 7 bases and J 7 bases, with 14 bases left between them.

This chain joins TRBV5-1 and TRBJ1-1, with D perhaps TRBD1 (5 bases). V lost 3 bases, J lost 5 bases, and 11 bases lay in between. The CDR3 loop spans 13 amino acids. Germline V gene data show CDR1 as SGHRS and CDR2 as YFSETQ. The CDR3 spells CASSSLGVTEAFF. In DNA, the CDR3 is TGCGCCAGCAGCTCGTTAGGGGTTACTGAAGCTTTCTTT.

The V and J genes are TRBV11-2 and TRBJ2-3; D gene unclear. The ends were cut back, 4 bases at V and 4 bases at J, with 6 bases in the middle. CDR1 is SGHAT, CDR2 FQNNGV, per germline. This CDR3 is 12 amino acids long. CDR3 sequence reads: CASSSRPDTQYF. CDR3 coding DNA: TGTGCCAGCAGCTCCCGCCCAGATACGCAGTATTTT.

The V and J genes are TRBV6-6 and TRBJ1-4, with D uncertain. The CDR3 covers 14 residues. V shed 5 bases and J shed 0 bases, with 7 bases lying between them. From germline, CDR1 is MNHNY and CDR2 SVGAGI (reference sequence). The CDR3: CASSPNPTNEKLFF. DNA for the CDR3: TGTGCCAGCAGTCCTAACCCAACTAATGAAAAACTGTTTTTT.

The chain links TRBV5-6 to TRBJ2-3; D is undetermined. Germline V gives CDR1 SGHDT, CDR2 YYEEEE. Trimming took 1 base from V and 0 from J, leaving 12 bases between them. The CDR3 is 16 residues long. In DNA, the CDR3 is TGTGCCAGCAGCTTGTGGGCAGTTACTAGCACAGATACGCAGTATTTT. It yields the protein CASSLWAVTSTDTQYF.

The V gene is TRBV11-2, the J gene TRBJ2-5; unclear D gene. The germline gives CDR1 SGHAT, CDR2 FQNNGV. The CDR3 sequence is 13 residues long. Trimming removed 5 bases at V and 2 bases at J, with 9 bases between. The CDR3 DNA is TGTGCCAGCAGCGCCTGGAGACAAGAGACCCAGTACTTC. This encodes CASSAWRQETQYF.

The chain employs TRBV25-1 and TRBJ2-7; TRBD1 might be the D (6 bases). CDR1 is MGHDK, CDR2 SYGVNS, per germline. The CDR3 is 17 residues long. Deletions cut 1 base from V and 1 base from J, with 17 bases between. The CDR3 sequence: CASSESSGGRASYEQYF. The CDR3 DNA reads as TGTGCCAGCAGTGAATCTTCTGGGGGCAGGGCATCCTACGAGCAGTACTTC.

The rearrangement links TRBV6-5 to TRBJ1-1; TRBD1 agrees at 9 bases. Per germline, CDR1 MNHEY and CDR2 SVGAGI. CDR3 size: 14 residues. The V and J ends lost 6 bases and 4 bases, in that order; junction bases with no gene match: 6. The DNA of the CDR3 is TGTGCCAGCAGAAAACCGGGACAGGGCACTGAAGCTTTCTTT. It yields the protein CASRKPGQGTEAFF.

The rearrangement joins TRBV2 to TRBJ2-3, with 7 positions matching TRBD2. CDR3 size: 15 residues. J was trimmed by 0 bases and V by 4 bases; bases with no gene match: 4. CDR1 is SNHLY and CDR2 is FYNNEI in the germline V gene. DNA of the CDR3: TGTGCCAGCAGTGGACTAGCATATAGCACAGATACGCAGTATTTT. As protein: CASSGLAYSTDTQYF.

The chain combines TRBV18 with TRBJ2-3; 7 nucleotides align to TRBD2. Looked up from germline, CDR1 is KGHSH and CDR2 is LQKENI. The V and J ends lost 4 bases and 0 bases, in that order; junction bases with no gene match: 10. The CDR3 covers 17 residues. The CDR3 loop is CASSRSFGGGSTDTQYF. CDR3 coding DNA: TGTGCCAGCTCACGCTCGTTTGGCGGGGGAAGCACAGATACGCAGTATTTT.

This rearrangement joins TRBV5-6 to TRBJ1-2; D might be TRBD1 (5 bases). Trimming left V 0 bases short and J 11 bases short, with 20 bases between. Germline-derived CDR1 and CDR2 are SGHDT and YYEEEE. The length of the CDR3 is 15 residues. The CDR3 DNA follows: TGTGCCAGCAGCTTGGGAGGGACGCGACTTTGGGGTTACACCTTC. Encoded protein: CASSLGGTRLWGYTF.

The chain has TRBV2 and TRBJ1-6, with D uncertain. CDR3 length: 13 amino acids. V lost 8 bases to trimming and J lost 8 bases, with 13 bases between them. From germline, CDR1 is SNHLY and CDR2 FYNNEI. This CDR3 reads CASGGRRHSPLHF. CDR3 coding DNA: TGTGCCAGCGGAGGGAGGCGCCATTCACCCCTCCACTTT.

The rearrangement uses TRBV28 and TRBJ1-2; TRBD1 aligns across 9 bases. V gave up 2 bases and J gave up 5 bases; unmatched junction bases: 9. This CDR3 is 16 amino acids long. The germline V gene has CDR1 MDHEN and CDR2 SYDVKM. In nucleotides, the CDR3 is TGTGCCAGCAGTTTAGGAACCGGGACAGGGAAATATGGCTACACCTTC. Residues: CASSLGTGTGKYGYTF.

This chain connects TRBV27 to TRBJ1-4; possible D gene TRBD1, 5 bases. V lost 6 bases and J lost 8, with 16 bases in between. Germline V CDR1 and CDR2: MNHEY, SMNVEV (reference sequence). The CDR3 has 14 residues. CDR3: CASSPAGVREKLFF. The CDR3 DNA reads TGTGCCAGCAGCCCCGCGGGGGTTAGGGAAAAACTGTTTTTT.

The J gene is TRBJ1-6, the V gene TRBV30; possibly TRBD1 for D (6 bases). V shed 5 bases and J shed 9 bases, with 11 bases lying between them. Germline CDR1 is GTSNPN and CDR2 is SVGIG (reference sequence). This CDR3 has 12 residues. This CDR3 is CAWGQKSSPLHF. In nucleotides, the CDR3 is TGTGCCTGGGGACAGAAGTCTTCACCCCTCCACTTT. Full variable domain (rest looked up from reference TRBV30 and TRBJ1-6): SQTIHQWPATLVQPVGSPLSLECTVEGTSNPNLYWYRQAAGRGLQLLFYSVGIGQISSEVPQNLSASRPQDRQFILSSKKLLLSDSGFYLCAWGQKSSPLHFGNGTRLTVT.

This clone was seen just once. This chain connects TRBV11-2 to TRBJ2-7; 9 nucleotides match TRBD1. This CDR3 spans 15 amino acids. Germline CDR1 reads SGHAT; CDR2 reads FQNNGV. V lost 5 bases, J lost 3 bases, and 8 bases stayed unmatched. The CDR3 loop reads CASSRPGTGSYEQYF. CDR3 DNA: TGTGCCAGCAGCCGCCCCGGGACAGGGAGCTACGAGCAGTACTTC.

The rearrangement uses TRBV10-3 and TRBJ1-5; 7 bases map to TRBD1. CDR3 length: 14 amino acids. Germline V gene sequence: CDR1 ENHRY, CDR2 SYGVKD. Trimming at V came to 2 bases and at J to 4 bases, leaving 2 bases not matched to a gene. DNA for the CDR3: TGTGCCATCAGTGAGACCAGGGGGAATCAGCCCCAGCATTTT. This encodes CAISETRGNQPQHF.

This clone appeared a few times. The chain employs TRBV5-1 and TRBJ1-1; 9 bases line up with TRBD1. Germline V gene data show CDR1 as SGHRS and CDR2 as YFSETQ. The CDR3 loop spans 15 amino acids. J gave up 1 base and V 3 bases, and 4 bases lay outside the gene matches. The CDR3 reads CASSSRTGANTEAFF. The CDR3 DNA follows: TGCGCCAGCAGCTCGAGGACAGGGGCGAACACTGAAGCTTTCTTT.